The entry that follows covers one T cell receptor (beta chain) sequence. Sample treatment: around 19 received Ad26.COV2.S at low or high dose, single or two shots; roughly five received placebo; per-sample allocation not given. The samples date from day 63 after the first vaccine or placebo injection. J gave up 5 bases and V 3 bases, and 6 bases lay outside the gene matches. CDR1 and CDR2 (germline): MGHDK, SYGVNS. The CDR3 runs to 14 residues. The source of the sample is a study of Ad26.COV2.S vaccination and SARS-CoV-2 variants. This table comes from immunoSEQ multiplex PCR, and its TCRdb copy is limited to in-frame clones, with some not included. The sample lists around 340,000 clones; approximately 90% were seen once.

The sample was peripheral blood, taken in a trial of Ad26.COV2.S vaccine versus placebo. The origin of this receptor is a person aged 18-65 years who received the Ad26.COV2.S COVID-19 vaccine or a placebo. V usage is TRBV25-1 and J usage is TRBJ2-5; 7 positions match TRBD2. The CDR3 reads CASSDRGVRETQYF. CDR3 nucleotide sequence: TGTGCCAGCAGTGATCGGGGGGTTCGTGAGACCCAGTACTTC.